These 13 T cell receptor beta chains were all obtained from the same sample, sequenced in a study of blood T cell repertoires in COVID-19. Clones were read by immunoSEQ multiplex PCR, and TCRdb kept only the in-frame ones, dropping some. The sample has over 130,000 clones; roughly 80% are singletons. Sequencing input: peripheral blood. The origin of the receptors is a man in his sixties or seventies with acute or convalescent COVID-19.

This clone was seen a handful of times. This chain links TRBV30 with TRBJ2-5, with 11 bases fitting TRBD2. V lost 0 bases, J lost 7 bases, and 7 bases stayed unmatched. CDR1 is GTSNPN, CDR2 SVGIG, per germline (reference sequence). The CDR3 extends over 15 amino acids. The DNA for the CDR3 is TGTGCCTGGAGTGTACTGGCTAGCGGGGGGAGGACCCAGTACTTC. It encodes CAWSVLASGGRTQYF.

V usage is TRBV28 and J usage is TRBJ2-2; 7 bases align to TRBD2. CDR1 and CDR2 from the germline V gene are MDHEN and SYDVKM. The CDR3 loop spans 15 amino acids. V was clipped by 2 bases and J by 3 bases; unmatched bases: 3. The CDR3 reads CASSLRREYTGELFF. CDR3 nucleotide sequence: TGTGCCAGCAGTTTAAGGCGGGAGTACACCGGGGAGCTGTTTTTT.

The chain uses TRBV6-5 and TRBJ2-7, with D possibly TRBD1 on 6 matching bases. Trimming took 10 bases from V and 4 from J, leaving 17 bases between them. The CDR3 extends over 13 amino acids. Germline V lookup: CDR1 MNHEY, CDR2 SVGAGI. CDR3 sequence (DNA): TGTGCCACCAAAACACAGGGCATTTACGAGCAGTACTTC. It specifies CATKTQGIYEQYF.

The J gene is TRBJ1-2, the V gene TRBV28; 8 bases are shared with TRBD1. Germline loops: CDR1 MDHEN, CDR2 SYDVKM. The CDR3 has 15 residues. V was clipped by 5 bases and J by 5 bases; unmatched bases: 10. The CDR3: CASSPPGGAGYGYTF. The CDR3 DNA sequence: TGTGCCAGCAGTCCCCCAGGGGGCGCTGGGTATGGCTACACCTTC.

This clone has just one count. The rearrangement joins TRBV6-6 to TRBJ2-7; no firm D call. The CDR3 consists of 14 residues. The germline V and J ends were trimmed by 2 bases and 0 bases, with 8 bases remaining between them. Germline V gives CDR1 MNHNY, CDR2 SVGAGI (reference sequence). The CDR3, as DNA: TGTGCCAGCAGTTACCCCGGGTCCTCCTACGAGCAGTACTTC. It specifies CASSYPGSSYEQYF.

The rearrangement links TRBV14 to TRBJ2-2; TRBD2 agrees at 7 bases. There are 14 residues in the CDR3. Trimming at V came to 4 bases and at J to 5 bases, leaving 4 bases not matched to a gene. From germline, CDR1 is SGHDN and CDR2 FVKESK. The CDR3 bases are TGTGCCAGCAGCCGGGACTATCGAACCGGGGAGCTGTTTTTT. Amino acid sequence: CASSRDYRTGELFF. Full variable domain (outside the CDR3, taken from reference TRBV14 and TRBJ2-2): EAGVTQFPSHSVIEKGQTVTLRCDPISGHDNLYWYRRVMGKEIKFLLHFVKESKQDESGMPNNRFLAERTGGTYSTLKVQPAELEDSGVYFCASSRDYRTGELFFGEGSRLTVL.

This chain's CDR3 is CASRATGNEQFF. CDR3 bases: TGTGCCAGCAGGGCGACAGGGAACGAGCAGTTCTTC. The chain has TRBV6-5 and TRBJ2-1, with 7 bases identical to TRBD1. Per germline, CDR1 MNHEY and CDR2 SVGAGI. The CDR3 contains 12 residues. The V and J ends lost 6 bases and 10 bases, in that order; junction bases with no gene match: 6.

V gene TRBV6-2 or TRBV6-3 combines with J gene TRBJ1-5; 9 bases are a match to TRBD1. Germline V gene lookup returns CDR1 MNHEY and CDR2 SVGEGT. This CDR3 region has 15 residues. The junction had 4 bases not matched to a gene; V was cut back by 6 bases and J by 1 base. The CDR3 region is CASSPGTGSNQPQHF. The CDR3 coding sequence is TGTGCCAGCAGCCCCGGGACAGGGAGCAATCAGCCCCAGCATTTT.

The chain couples TRBV6-5 to TRBJ1-4; no reliable D call. Deletions cut 6 bases from V and 0 bases from J, with 8 bases between. The CDR3 covers 14 residues. Germline assignment: CDR1 MNHEY and CDR2 SVGAGI. The CDR3 DNA sequence: TGTGCCAGCAGCCAGGCTGCAACTAATGAAAAACTGTTTTTT. Its protein product is CASSQAATNEKLFF.

In this sample, this clone turned up many times. V and J are TRBV28 and TRBJ1-3, with D uncertain. The CDR3 loop spans 16 amino acids. Germline CDR1 MDHEN, CDR2 SYDVKM. The V and J ends lost 3 bases and 0 bases respectively, with 12 bases between them. This CDR3 reads CASSFPRFLSGNTIYF. The CDR3 DNA follows: TGTGCCAGCAGTTTCCCCAGGTTTCTCTCTGGAAACACCATATATTTT.

Only a few counts were recorded for this clone. The V gene is TRBV6-2 or TRBV6-3, the J gene TRBJ2-1; 9 bases are a match to TRBD2. This CDR3 region has 17 residues. Germline trimming cut 2 bases from V and 0 bases from J; bases unmatched to any gene: 5. Looked up from germline, CDR1 is MNHEY and CDR2 is SVGEGT. The CDR3 nucleotides read TGTGCCAGCAGTTACGCTAGCGGGGCCCCCTCCTACAATGAGCAGTTCTTC. This gives the protein CASSYASGAPSYNEQFF.

This chain connects TRBV7-9 to TRBJ2-5, with a tentative D call TRBD2 (5 bases). CDR3 length: 15 residues. Germline-derived CDR1 and CDR2 are SEHNR and FQNEAQ (reference sequence). Trimming took 2 bases from V and 1 from J, leaving 11 bases between them. CDR3: CASSLLSGVQETQYF. CDR3 coding DNA: TGTGCCAGCAGCTTACTTTCCGGGGTCCAAGAGACCCAGTACTTC. Full variable domain (missing parts from reference TRBV7-9 and TRBJ2-5): DTGVSQNPRHKITKRGQNVTFRCDPISEHNRLYWYRQTLGQGPEFLTYFQNEAQLEKSRLLSDRFSAERPKGSFSTLEIQRTEQGDSAMYLCASSLLSGVQETQYFGPGTRLLVL.

J is TRBJ1-1 and V is TRBV28; D possibly corresponds to TRBD1 (6 bases). The CDR3 has 15 residues. Deletions cut 5 bases from V and 0 bases from J, with 13 bases between. CDR1 and CDR2 from the germline V gene are MDHEN and SYDVKM. The CDR3 DNA is TGTGCCAGCAGTACGCCGGGACACCTGAACACTGAAGCTTTCTTT. Translating it yields CASSTPGHLNTEAFF.